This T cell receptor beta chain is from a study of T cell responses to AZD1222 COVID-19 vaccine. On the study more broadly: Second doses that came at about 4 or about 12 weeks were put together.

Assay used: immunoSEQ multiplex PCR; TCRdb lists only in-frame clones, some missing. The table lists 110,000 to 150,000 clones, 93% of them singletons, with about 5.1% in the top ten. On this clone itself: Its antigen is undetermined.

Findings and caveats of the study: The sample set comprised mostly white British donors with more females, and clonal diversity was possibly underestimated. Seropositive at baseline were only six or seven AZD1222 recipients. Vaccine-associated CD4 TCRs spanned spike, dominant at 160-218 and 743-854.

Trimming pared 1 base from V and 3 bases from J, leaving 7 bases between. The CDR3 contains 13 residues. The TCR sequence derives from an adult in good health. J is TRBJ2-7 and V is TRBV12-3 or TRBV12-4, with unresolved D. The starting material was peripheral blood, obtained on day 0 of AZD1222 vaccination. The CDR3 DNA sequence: TGTGCCAGCAGTTTAGGGCTCCGCTACGAGCAGTACTTC. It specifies CASSLGLRYEQYF.